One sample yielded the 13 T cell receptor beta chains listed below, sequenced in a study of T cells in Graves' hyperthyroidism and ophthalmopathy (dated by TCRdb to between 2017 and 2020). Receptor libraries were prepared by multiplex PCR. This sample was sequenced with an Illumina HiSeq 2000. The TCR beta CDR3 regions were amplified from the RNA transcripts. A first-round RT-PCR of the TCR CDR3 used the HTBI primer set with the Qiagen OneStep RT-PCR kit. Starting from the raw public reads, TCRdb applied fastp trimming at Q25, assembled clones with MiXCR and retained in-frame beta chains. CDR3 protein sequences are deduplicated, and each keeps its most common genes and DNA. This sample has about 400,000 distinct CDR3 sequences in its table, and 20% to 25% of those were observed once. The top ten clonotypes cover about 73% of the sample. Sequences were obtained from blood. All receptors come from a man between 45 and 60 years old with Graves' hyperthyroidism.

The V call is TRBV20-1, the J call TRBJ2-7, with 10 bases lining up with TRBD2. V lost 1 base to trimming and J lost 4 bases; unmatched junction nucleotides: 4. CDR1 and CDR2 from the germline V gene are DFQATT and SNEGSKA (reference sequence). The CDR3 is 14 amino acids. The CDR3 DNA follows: TGCAGTGCTAGAGCGACACTAGCGGGGTACGAGCAGTACTTC. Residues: CSARATLAGYEQYF.

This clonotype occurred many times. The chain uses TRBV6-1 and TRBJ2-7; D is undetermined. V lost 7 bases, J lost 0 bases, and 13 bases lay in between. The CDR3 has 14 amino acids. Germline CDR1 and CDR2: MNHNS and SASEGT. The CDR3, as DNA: TGTGCCAGCAAAGGGTCCGCAAGCTCCTACGAGCAGTACTTC. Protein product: CASKGSASSYEQYF.

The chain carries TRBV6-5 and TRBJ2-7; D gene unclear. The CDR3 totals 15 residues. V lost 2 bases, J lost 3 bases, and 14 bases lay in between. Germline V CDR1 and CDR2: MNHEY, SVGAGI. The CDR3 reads CASSYDKGRFYEQYF. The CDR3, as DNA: TGTGCCAGCAGTTACGATAAGGGCAGGTTCTACGAGCAGTACTTC.

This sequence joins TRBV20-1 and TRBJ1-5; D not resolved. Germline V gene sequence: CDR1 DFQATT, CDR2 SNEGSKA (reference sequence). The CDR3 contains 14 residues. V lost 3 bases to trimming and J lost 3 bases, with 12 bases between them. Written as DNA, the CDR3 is TGCAGTGCTAGTACGTCTAAGTACAATCAGCCCCAGCATTTT. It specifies CSASTSKYNQPQHF.

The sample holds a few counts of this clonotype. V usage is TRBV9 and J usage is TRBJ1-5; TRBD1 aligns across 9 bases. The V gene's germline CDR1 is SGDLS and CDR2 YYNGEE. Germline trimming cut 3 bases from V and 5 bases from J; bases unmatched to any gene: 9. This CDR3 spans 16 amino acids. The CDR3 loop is CASSEGTGQWDQPQHF. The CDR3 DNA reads TGTGCCAGCAGCGAGGGGACAGGGCAATGGGATCAGCCCCAGCATTTT.

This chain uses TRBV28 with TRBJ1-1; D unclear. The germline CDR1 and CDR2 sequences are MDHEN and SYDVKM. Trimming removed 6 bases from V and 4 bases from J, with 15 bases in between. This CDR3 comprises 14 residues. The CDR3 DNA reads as TGTGCCAGCAGCGTAGACGTCTTCCCCACTGAAGCTTTCTTT. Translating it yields CASSVDVFPTEAFF.

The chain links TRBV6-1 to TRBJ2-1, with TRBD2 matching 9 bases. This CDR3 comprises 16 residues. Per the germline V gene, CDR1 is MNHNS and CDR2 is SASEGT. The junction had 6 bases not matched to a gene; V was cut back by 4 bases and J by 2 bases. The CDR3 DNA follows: TGTGCCAGCAGTGTCCCGATAGCGGGGGCCTACAATGAGCAGTTCTTC. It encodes CASSVPIAGAYNEQFF.

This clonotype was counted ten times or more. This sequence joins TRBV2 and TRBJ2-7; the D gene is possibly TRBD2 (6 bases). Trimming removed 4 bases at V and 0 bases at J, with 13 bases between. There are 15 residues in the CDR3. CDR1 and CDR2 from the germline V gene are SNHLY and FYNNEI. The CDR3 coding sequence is TGTGCCAGCAGTGCCGAGGCGGGACGCTCCTACGAGCAGTACTTC. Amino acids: CASSAEAGRSYEQYF. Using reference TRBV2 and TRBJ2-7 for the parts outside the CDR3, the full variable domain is EPEVTQTPSHQVTQMGQEVILRCVPISNHLYFYWYRQILGQKVEFLVSFYNNEISEKSEIFDDQFSVERPDGSNFTLKIRSTKLEDSAMYFCASSAEAGRSYEQYFGPGTRLTVT.

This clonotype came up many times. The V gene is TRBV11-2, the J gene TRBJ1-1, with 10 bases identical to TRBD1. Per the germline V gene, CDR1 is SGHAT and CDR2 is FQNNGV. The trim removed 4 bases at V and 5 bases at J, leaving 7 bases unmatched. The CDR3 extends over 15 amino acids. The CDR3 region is CASSSWDRGVTEAFF. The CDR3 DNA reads TGTGCCAGCAGCTCCTGGGACAGGGGTGTTACTGAAGCTTTCTTT.

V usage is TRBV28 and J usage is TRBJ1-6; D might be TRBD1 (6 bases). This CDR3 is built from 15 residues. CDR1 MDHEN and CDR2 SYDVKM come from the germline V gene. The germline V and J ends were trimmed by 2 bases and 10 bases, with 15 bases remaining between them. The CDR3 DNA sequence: TGTGCCAGCAGTTTACAGGCAGGGGTGGGCTCACCCCTCCACTTT. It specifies CASSLQAGVGSPLHF.

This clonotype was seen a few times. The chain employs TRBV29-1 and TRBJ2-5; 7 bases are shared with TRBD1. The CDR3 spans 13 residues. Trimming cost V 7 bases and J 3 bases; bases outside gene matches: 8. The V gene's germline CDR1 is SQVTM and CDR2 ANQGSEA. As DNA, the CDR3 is TGCAGCGGCCTGGGGACAGCGAAAGAGACCCAGTACTTC. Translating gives CSGLGTAKETQYF.

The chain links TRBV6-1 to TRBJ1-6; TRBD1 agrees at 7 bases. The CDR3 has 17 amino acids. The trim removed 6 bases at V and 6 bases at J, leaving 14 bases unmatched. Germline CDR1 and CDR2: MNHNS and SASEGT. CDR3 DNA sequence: TGTGCCAGCAGCCCGTCTCTAGTAGGGGGCCGTAATTCACCCCTCCACTTT. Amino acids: CASSPSLVGGRNSPLHF.

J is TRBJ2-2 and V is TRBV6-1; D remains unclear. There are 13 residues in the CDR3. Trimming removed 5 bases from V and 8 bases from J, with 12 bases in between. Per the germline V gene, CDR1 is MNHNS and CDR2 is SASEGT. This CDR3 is CASSYEWAGELFF. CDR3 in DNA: TGTGCCAGCAGTTATGAATGGGCTGGGGAGCTGTTTTTT.